This entry describes one T cell receptor (beta chain). Its antigen is unknown. This record belongs to a study of blood T cells in healthy people across ages. Points from the study as a whole: Per-million-T-cell TCR beta diversity fell roughly linearly with age. The study found more naive CD4+ cells and higher diversity in long-lived than aged donors.

Per germline, CDR1 SEHNR and CDR2 FQNEAQ (reference sequence). The CDR3 is 14 amino acids. After removal of 4 bases from V and 13 bases from J, the junction contained 11 bases not matched to a gene. PCR was performed a second time for about 6 to 12 cycles using a sample-barcoded 5' primer and a J-beta primer mix. Each cDNA molecule received a tag from a template-switch adaptor that had 12 random nucleotides. Samples each returned at least 3 million CDR3-containing paired-end reads. TCRdb re-called the 5' RACE reads through MiXCR, storing one row per CDR3 protein. The sample includes roughly 1,800,000 distinct CDR3 sequences, roughly 49% seen only once; the top ten take approximately 2%.

The specimen was blood. This TCR was sampled from a woman aged 40 to 49 in good health. The chain links TRBV7-9 to TRBJ2-4; 9 nucleotides match TRBD2. In DNA, the CDR3 is TGTGCCAGCAGCTCACGTCCAGCGGGGGGTTCCCAGTACTTC. As protein: CASSSRPAGGSQYF.